A single sample gave rise to the 5 T cell receptor beta chains below, sequenced in a study of T cell repertoires in cytomegalovirus infection. Each CDR3 protein is one row after TCRdb ran MiXCR on the reads. The sample shows roughly 350,000 distinct CDR3 sequences, approximately 30% of them seen only once. These receptors have no identified antigens. The source material was cultured PBMCs, sampled from culture after CMV antigen stimulation. Receptor source: a human donor in good health (CMV status not recorded). Some clones in this sample may be carry-over from other donors' samples.

This clonotype was seen more than once but under ten times. The chain couples TRBV12-3 or TRBV12-4 to TRBJ2-7; 7 bases line up with TRBD2. V was clipped by 6 bases and J by 4 bases; unmatched bases: 18. The CDR3 runs 17 residues. The CDR3 nucleotides are TGTGCCAGCAGCCCTATAAACCGGGAGGCCGATCATTACGAGCAGTACGTC. Its protein product is CASSPINREADHYEQYV.

The chain uses TRBV19 and TRBJ2-2, with 7 bases lining up with TRBD2. V trimming: 6 bases; J trimming: 4 bases; junction bases outside the gene matches: 11. The CDR3 length is 16 residues. In germline, CDR1 is LNHDA, CDR2 SQIVND (reference sequence). DNA for the CDR3: TGTGCCAGTAGCACAGAAGCGGGAAGGGTCACCGGGGAGCTGTTTTTT. It translates to CASSTEAGRVTGELFF.

In this sample, this clonotype turned up many times. The J gene is TRBJ2-1, the V gene TRBV7-6, with D possibly TRBD1 on 6 matching bases. The CDR3 runs to 17 residues. The germline gives CDR1 SGHVS, CDR2 FNYEAQ. Between the trimmed V and J ends, which lost 1 base and 7 bases, there was a span of 20 bases. The CDR3 bases are TGTGCCAGCAGCTTAGTCTGGAGACAGGCTAATCAGAATGAGCAGTTCTTC. Translation: CASSLVWRQANQNEQFF.

The V and J genes are TRBV6-2 or TRBV6-3 and TRBJ2-7, with D tentatively TRBD2 (5 bases). V was clipped by 2 bases and J by 6 bases, with 14 bases between them. Germline-derived CDR1 and CDR2 are MNHEY and SVGEGT. The CDR3 has 14 amino acids. CDR3 residues: CASSYSQEVGEQYF. In DNA form, the CDR3 reads TGTGCCAGCAGTTACAGTCAGGAGGTTGGCGAGCAGTACTTC.

The chain is built from TRBV10-1 and TRBJ1-1, with D possibly TRBD1 on 5 matching bases. This CDR3 is built from 13 residues. Trimming removed 6 bases from V and 0 bases from J, with 8 bases in between. The germline V gene encodes CDR1 WNHNN and CDR2 SYGVQD (reference sequence). The CDR3 nucleotides are TGCGCCAGCAGAAGGACACTGAACACTGAAGCTTTCTTT. Translated, it gives CASRRTLNTEAFF.